Each of the 18 T cell receptor beta chains below was sequenced from the same sample in a study of CXCR3-negative and CXCR3-positive naive CD8 T cells. Libraries were UMI-labeled 5' RACE TRB cDNA. Reprocessing the 5' RACE reads, TCRdb reports a single entry for every CDR3 protein and omits DNA. The sample shows approximately 83,000 distinct CDR3 sequences, and 1.7% sits with its ten largest clones. Sequenced: naive CXCR3- CD8+ T cells from blood. The subset is: CD45RO-CCR7+CD27+CD95- naive CD8+ T cells lacking CXCR3 (TNR3-). These receptors all stem from a human donor in good health. Some clones in this sample may be carry-over from other donors' samples.

The chain joins TRBV14 to TRBJ1-2. Germline lookup yields CDR1 SGHDN and CDR2 FVKESK. The CDR3 is 14 amino acids. CDR3 sequence: CASSPSTANYGYTF.

The chain links TRBV14 to TRBJ2-3. Germline-derived CDR1 and CDR2 are SGHDN and FVKESK. The CDR3 loop spans 14 amino acids. The CDR3 loop is CASSQVPMRDTQYF.

The chain combines TRBV27 with TRBJ2-1; TCRdb picks TRBD2, but there is no DNA to check that call. Germline CDR1 reads MNHEY; CDR2 reads SMNVEV (reference sequence). The CDR3 sequence is 15 residues long. CDR3 in amino acids: CASSPGTSGFNEQFF.

This chain connects TRBV11-1 to TRBJ2-1; TCRdb picks TRBD1, but there is no DNA to check that call. This CDR3 has 16 residues. Germline CDR1 is SGHAT and CDR2 is FQDESV (reference sequence). The CDR3 region is CASSLARTGDYNEQFF.

This CDR3 reads CAIRNGDSYEQYF. The rearrangement links TRBV10-3 to TRBJ2-7; the TCRdb D gene call, TRBD1, has no DNA to confirm it. Germline V gene sequence: CDR1 ENHRY, CDR2 SYGVKD. The CDR3 sequence is 13 residues long.

The chain has TRBV5-1 and TRBJ2-4; the D gene TCRdb calls, TRBD1, cannot be checked with no DNA. The CDR3 is 15 residues long. Germline V lookup: CDR1 SGHRS, CDR2 YFSETQ. The chain's CDR3 is CASSLSQGEKNIQYF.

This sequence joins TRBV6-2 or TRBV6-3 and TRBJ1-2; TCRdb's assignment of TRBD1 cannot be checked, as there is no DNA. Germline CDR1 reads MNHEY; CDR2 reads SVGEGT. CDR3 size: 16 residues. The CDR3 region is CASRTGRTGGFQGYTF.

The chain employs TRBV28 and TRBJ2-1; TCRdb lists TRBD2, though no DNA is available to test this call. Germline assignment: CDR1 MDHEN and CDR2 SYDVKM. The CDR3 loop spans 14 amino acids. CDR3 sequence reads: CASRVAGPYNEQFF.

The chain combines TRBV29-1 with TRBJ2-7. Germline CDR1 is SQVTM and CDR2 is ANQGSEA. CDR3 size: 13 residues. The CDR3 here is CSVVDASSYEQYF.

The chain carries TRBV4-3 and TRBJ1-5; the TCRdb call, TRBD1, lacks DNA for checking. Looked up from germline, CDR1 is LGHNA and CDR2 is YSLEER. The CDR3 totals 14 residues. CDR3 in amino acids: CASSLGTENQPQHF.

The chain combines TRBV4-1 with TRBJ2-5; without DNA, the TCRdb call of TRBD1 cannot be checked. This CDR3 comprises 16 residues. CDR1 is MGHRA and CDR2 is YSYEKL in the germline V gene. CDR3 sequence: CASSLPGQDLQETQYF.

This chain connects TRBV29-1 to TRBJ2-7; TCRdb's D gene call, TRBD1, goes unchecked for lack of DNA. Germline V gene lookup returns CDR1 SQVTM and CDR2 ANQGSEA. The CDR3 runs to 13 residues. This CDR3 reads CSVCTRGAYEQYF.

The V gene is TRBV27, the J gene TRBJ2-2; the D gene TCRdb calls, TRBD1, cannot be checked with no DNA. Germline values: CDR1 MNHEY, CDR2 SMNVEV (reference sequence). There are 15 residues in the CDR3. The CDR3 sequence: CASSLSPDRAGELFF.

CDR3 amino acids: CSGGLAGYNEQFF. The V and J genes are TRBV29-1 and TRBJ2-1; TCRdb calls TRBD2, which cannot be checked without DNA. This CDR3 spans 13 amino acids. Per germline, CDR1 SQVTM and CDR2 ANQGSEA.

V usage is TRBV23-1 and J usage is TRBJ2-7; TCRdb selects TRBD1, and the lack of DNA leaves this call unchecked. TRBV23-1 is an ORF, with its function uncertain. The CDR3 consists of 16 residues. This CDR3 is CASSPLPGQTFNEQYF.

CDR3 residues: CASSLPTLNTGELFF. This chain links TRBV6-2 or TRBV6-3 with TRBJ2-2. The CDR3 length is 15 residues. The germline gives CDR1 MNHEY, CDR2 SVGEGT.

The rearrangement links TRBV5-5 to TRBJ2-7. Germline CDR1 is SGHKS and CDR2 is YYEKEE (reference sequence). This CDR3 spans 14 amino acids. CDR3 sequence reads: CASSLAGQFNEQYF.

V and J are TRBV27 and TRBJ2-7; as DNA is missing, the TRBD2 call by TCRdb cannot be tested. Per germline, CDR1 MNHEY and CDR2 SMNVEV (reference sequence). This CDR3 contains 19 residues. The CDR3 region is CASSFHPGTSSSYPIEQYF.